What follows is one T cell receptor beta chain and its context. Its antigen has not been determined. It has no much larger one-base neighbor in the sample; base qualities were not kept. TCR CDR3 regions were amplified from genomic DNA by multiplex PCR using the deep immunoSEQ assay. Extracted genomic DNA from each cell subset was spread evenly across all wells of several immunoSEQ 96-well plates, with each plate serving as a replicate. For sorted subsets, approximately 190 ng of genomic DNA, equivalent to some 30,000 T cell genomes, went into each replicate PCR. The purified libraries were quantified using a Qubit 3.0 fluorometer, sized with a Bioanalyzer 2100, and then quantified again using the KAPA Library Quantification kit. Every immunoSEQ 96-well plate was sequenced on a dedicated single-read 150-cycle Illumina NextSeq 550 flow cell. Turning to the authors' computational methods: Because the immunoSEQ output held only junctional sequences and lacked quality scores, the filtering could not match the filtering applied to full-length reads. To assign V/J genes and CDR3, sequences were annotated using PyIR, a Python wrapper for IgBLAST v1.9, with IMGT germline references. Reads were filtered out if the reads had weak V/J assignments (E-value above 1e-6), no CDR3, stop codons, out-of-frame junctions, or ambiguous translated residues. V3J clonotypes were defined by identical inferred V gene, J gene, and CDR3 amino acid sequence. To compute the percentage overlap between repertoires, the number of shared unique clonotypes was divided by the size of the smaller repertoire. Repertoire richness was assessed with RTK rarefaction, the Chao1 estimator, and Recon v2.1 estimates of unobserved clonotypes. Generation probabilities were computed with OLGA for all TCRbeta clonotypes obtained by the gDNA method from four donors. What TCRdb holds here is the immuneACCESS table cut down to in-frame rearrangements. Part of the clones is not present; checked against another copy, under half of the missing clones reflect an unresolved V gene, and the others are unexplained. V and J calls plus clone size are reproduced from that table; the DNA served to infer D and trimming. The sample records about 650,000 clones, just under 97% of which are singletons. Roughly 0.1% of the sample comes from the top ten.

The record originates from a study of shared clonotypes between healthy human individuals (dated by TCRdb to about 2020). About the investigation overall: The cohort comprised a couple of women and a few men aged 18 to 49 years. For each donor, CD4 naive and CD4 memory were each run on three plates, CD8 naive on two plates, and CD8 memory on one plate. The study deeply sequenced blood TCR repertoires of about 5 healthy adults to estimate repertoire size and the extent of clonotype sharing between individuals. To increase sequencing depth and limit assay-specific biases, TCR repertoire library preparation and sequencing were carried out by different laboratories using diverse techniques. Per donor, leukapheresis produced somewhere between about 0.94 and 9 billion PBMCs. The research as a whole found: Compared with non-shared clonotypes, the clonotypes found in all four sorted-subset donors had higher generation probabilities. Because the study included a small number of donors, the genetic and exposure-history diversity represented was limited. When four donors were compared, the shared fraction of clonotypes was 5% to 6.5% for naive CD4, 3.5% to 4% for naive CD8, roughly 2.5% for memory CD4, and 0.35% to 0.5% for memory CD8. Even with the large sequencing depth, rarefaction of the sorted-subset datasets indicated that sequencing was incomplete. Naive subsets generally had larger estimated clonotype richness than memory subsets did. Only blood was sampled, and tissue TCR repertoires likely differ from those in blood. Based on pairwise subsampling, the degree of clonotype sharing among donors was expected to be affected by sequencing depth.

CD8 naive samples consisted of CD45RO-negative cells that were positively selected for CCR7, yielding a CD45RA+CCR7+ population without TemRA cells. Healthy HIV-negative adults with no recently reported acute infections or vaccinations were included as donors. All donors were Caucasian adults living in Nashville, Tennessee, USA. Blood was collected by leukapheresis, and PBMCs were isolated by Ficoll-Histopaque density gradient centrifugation and then cryopreserved in liquid nitrogen vapor phase. Analytical flow cytometry was used to check the purity and quantity of each magnetically sorted T cell population. Genomic DNA was isolated from every sorted fraction and measured by UV absorbance on a Nanodrop 2000c. A distance of 17 bases separates the germline ends of V and J, which lose 1 base and 11 bases respectively. The germline V gene supplies CDR1 MGHRA and CDR2 YSYEKL. The CDR3 holds 14 amino acids from the cysteine to the phenylalanine. The retained sequence is limited to the CDR3, 42 bases, with the frame set at the first base.

This chain joins TRBV4-1 to TRBJ1-1; no confident D gene assignment can be made. The material sequenced was naive CD8+ T cells sorted from blood. The meaning of the sample's cell subset or site label: CD45RA+CCR7+. The sequence derives from a woman aged 30 to 39 in good health. In nucleotides, the sequence is TGCGCCAGCAGCCAAGCGGGCGGTGGATTGGGGGCTTTCTTT. It is translated as CASSQAGGGLGAFF.